These 5 T cell receptor beta chains share one sample of origin, sequenced in a study of T cell changes during pregnancy in multiple sclerosis. Profiling relied on immunoSEQ multiplex PCR, and the TCRdb table lists in-frame clones only, not all of them. Here the sample spans 35,000 to 50,000 clones, about 85% being singletons. Specimen: CD4+ T cells from peripheral blood mononuclear cells, collected in the second trimester of pregnancy. The source of these receptors is a female donor with multiple sclerosis, enrolled in a pregnancy study.

The chain carries TRBV5-1 and TRBJ2-1; D may be TRBD2 (6 bases). The CDR3 has 13 amino acids. V was shortened by 0 bases and J by 10 bases, with 11 bases between the two germline ends. Germline V gene sequence: CDR1 SGHRS, CDR2 YFSETQ. CDR3 DNA sequence: TGCGCCAGCAGCTTGGCACGGCGGGGAGAGCAGTTCTTC. This gives the protein CASSLARRGEQFF.

The chain joins TRBV10-3 to TRBJ2-6; the D is unclear. Germline CDR1 ENHRY, CDR2 SYGVKD. Trimming shortened V by 0 bases and J by 0 bases, and 6 bases separated the two germline ends. The CDR3 loop spans 16 amino acids. The DNA of the CDR3 is TGTGCCATCAGTGAGTCGATTAGCTCTGGGGCCAACGTCCTGACTTTC. Encoded protein: CAISESISSGANVLTF.

The chain links TRBV7-2 to TRBJ2-7; D gene uncertain. The CDR3 covers 16 residues. Deletions cut 1 base from V and 1 base from J, with 14 bases between. CDR1 is SGHTA, CDR2 FQGNSA, per germline. Written as DNA, the CDR3 is TGTGCCAGCAGCTTAGTGGGCCAGATTAGTTCCTACGAGCAGTACTTC. Its translation: CASSLVGQISSYEQYF.

The chain carries TRBV28 and TRBJ2-3; D not certain. Trimming cost V 8 bases and J 1 base, with 13 bases left between them. The CDR3 loop spans 14 amino acids. Germline CDR1 and CDR2: MDHEN and SYDVKM. This CDR3 reads CASLPGWGTDTQYF. The CDR3 DNA follows: TGTGCCAGCTTACCCGGGTGGGGCACAGATACGCAGTATTTT.

The chain has TRBV5-6 and TRBJ1-5, with TRBD1 as a possible D gene (6 bases). Germline V gene sequence: CDR1 SGHDT, CDR2 YYEEEE. The CDR3 totals 15 residues. The V and J ends lost 4 bases and 11 bases respectively, with 22 bases between them. The CDR3 DNA follows: TGTGCCAGCAGCAGTCGTTGGACAGCCTCTCAAGCCCAGCATTTT. Translation gives CASSSRWTASQAQHF.